This T cell receptor (beta chain) was sequenced for a study of blood T cell repertoires in COVID-19. Trimming took 6 bases from V and 6 from J; bases not matched to a gene: 7. This CDR3 region has 14 residues. From germline, CDR1 is MNHEY and CDR2 SVGEGT. Comment on this clone: Other DNA sequences in this sample translate to the same CDR3.

How the authors handled the data: Amplification of reference gene primers provided the estimated nucleated cell counts. Clones were sequenced by immunoSEQ multiplex PCR, and TCRdb holds only the in-frame ones, with some missing. V, J and clone size reflect that table, while D and trimming were determined from the DNA. The data show about 70,000 clones, more than 75% seen once. V and J are TRBV6-2 or TRBV6-3 and TRBJ2-2; 7 bases are a match to TRBD2. The receptor's source is a human donor in a cohort sampled during active COVID-19. Material for sequencing was peripheral blood. The CDR3, as DNA: TGTGCCAGCAGCCCCCGGGGGGAGGCCGGGGAGCTGTTTTTT. Amino acid sequence: CASSPRGEAGELFF.